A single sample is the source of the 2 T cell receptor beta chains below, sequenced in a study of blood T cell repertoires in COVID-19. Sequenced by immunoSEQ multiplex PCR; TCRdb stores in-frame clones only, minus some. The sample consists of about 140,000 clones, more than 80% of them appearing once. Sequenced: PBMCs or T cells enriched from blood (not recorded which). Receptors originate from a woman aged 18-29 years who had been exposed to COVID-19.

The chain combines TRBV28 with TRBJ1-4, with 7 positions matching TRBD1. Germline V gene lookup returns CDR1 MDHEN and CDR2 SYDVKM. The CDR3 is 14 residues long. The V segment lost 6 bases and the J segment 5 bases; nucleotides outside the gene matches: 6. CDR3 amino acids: CASSRDSLNEKLFF. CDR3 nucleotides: TGTGCCAGCAGCCGGGACAGCCTGAATGAAAAACTGTTTTTT.

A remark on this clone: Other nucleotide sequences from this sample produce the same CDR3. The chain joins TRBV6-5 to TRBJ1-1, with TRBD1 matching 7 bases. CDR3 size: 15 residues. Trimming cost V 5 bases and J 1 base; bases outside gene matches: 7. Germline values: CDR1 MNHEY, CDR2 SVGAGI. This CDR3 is CASSPRQGRNTEAFF. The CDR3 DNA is TGTGCCAGCAGTCCCCGACAGGGAAGGAACACTGAAGCTTTCTTT.